This record concerns one T cell receptor (beta chain) sequence. The target of this receptor is not known. Base qualities are not recorded, but no much larger clone differs from it by a single base. The sample is drawn from a study of blood T cells in healthy people across ages (dated by TCRdb to about 2015). In terms of the full investigation: In model experiments, template switching captured roughly one uniquely barcoded TCR beta cDNA molecule for every two T cells. The study analyzed two additional independent replicas of 1 million unique cDNA reads from the same blood draw for two donors, one aged 18 to 29 and one aged 80 or older. The donors were split into four age groups: young (average 16 years), middle-aged (roughly 39), aged (approximately 59) and long-lived (under 90). Donors of different ages were randomly distributed across sequencing lanes to avoid experimental bias. Using deep sequencing normalized with unique cDNA molecular identifiers, the study measured how TCR beta repertoire diversity changes with age.

Library creation used 5' RACE. Sequencing relied on an Illumina HiSeq 2500. A second PCR of about 7 to 12 cycles was performed with a sample-barcoded 5' primer and a J-beta primer mix. Each TCR beta cDNA molecule received a unique molecular identifier from a template-switch 5' adaptor carrying 12 random nucleotides. Each sample yielded at least 3 million CDR3-containing paired-end reads. First-strand cDNA was synthesized from all RNA with the Mint cDNA synthesis kit, primed by a TRBC-specific oligonucleotide. All cDNA was treated with uracil-DNA glycosylase and then went through a first 18-cycle PCR with the universal primers M1SS and BC2_uni_R. The paper's data handling went like this. Each sample was normalized by randomly selecting 1 million high-quality reads, each carrying a distinct molecular identifier. Instead of being binned into consensus sequences, reads with shared molecular identifiers were discarded. CDR3 identification, clonotype clustering and error correction used MiTCR with a Q25 quality threshold and the strictest error-elimination algorithm. Lower-bound total TCR beta diversity was estimated with a nonparametric unseen species model using Euler transformation. TCRdb redid the processing of the public reads, applying fastp at Q25 and MiXCR, and retained in-frame beta chains. Records with the same CDR3 protein are collapsed into one entry carrying the most frequent genes and DNA. TCRdb assigned the V and J calls; the authors' analysis was not used. This sample lists about 830,000 distinct CDR3 sequences; nearly 60% were detected once. In total, the top ten clones hold around 22% of the sample.

Here is what the overall study found, with its caveats: As age increased, observed TCR beta diversity per million T cells dropped in a roughly linear way, and a significant reduction was already evident by age roughly 36. The percentage of naive T cells measured by flow cytometry correlated strongly with observed TCR beta diversity. Estimates of total diversity from one million sequenced T cells were regarded as lower bounds and underestimates. Since profiling was done on bulk unsorted PBMCs, naive and antigen-experienced compartments could not be conclusively compared. Because the CMV infection status of the donors was unknown, age-related changes in expanded clonotypes may potentially have been confounded. Compared with the aged group, the long-lived group had more naive CD4+ T cells, fewer expanded clones and increased TCR diversity, a pattern suggesting age selection.

The roughly 39 donors, aged about 6 to 95 years, were systemically healthy Caucasian individuals from Russia. Each donor gave approximately 10 milliliters of peripheral blood, collected into EDTA-treated Vacutainer tubes. Ficoll-Paque density-gradient centrifugation was used to isolate PBMCs, with at least 6.5 million per sample. Total RNA was extracted from PBMCs with Trizol reagent, with at least 5 micrograms obtained per sample. For every donor, an aliquot of PBMCs went through flow cytometry to measure the percentages of naive CD45RAhigh/CD27high T cells. The CDR3 covers 14 residues, taking in both the cysteine and the phenylalanine. The DNA shown is the 42-base CDR3, in frame from base 1. The germline V gene (reference sequence) supplies CDR1 SGHKS and CDR2 YYEKEE.

The sequence was obtained from a man aged 25-45 years in good health. Recombination linked TRBV5-5 to TRBJ2-4; the D segment might be TRBD1 or TRBD2, since each matches 5 bases. Matching the DNA end better, TRBJ2-7 makes the J call doubtful. The sample comprised blood. Here is the DNA: TGTGCCAGCAGGCTAACGGGGCAGCCAACCGAGCAGTACTTC. This translates into CASRLTGQPTEQYF.